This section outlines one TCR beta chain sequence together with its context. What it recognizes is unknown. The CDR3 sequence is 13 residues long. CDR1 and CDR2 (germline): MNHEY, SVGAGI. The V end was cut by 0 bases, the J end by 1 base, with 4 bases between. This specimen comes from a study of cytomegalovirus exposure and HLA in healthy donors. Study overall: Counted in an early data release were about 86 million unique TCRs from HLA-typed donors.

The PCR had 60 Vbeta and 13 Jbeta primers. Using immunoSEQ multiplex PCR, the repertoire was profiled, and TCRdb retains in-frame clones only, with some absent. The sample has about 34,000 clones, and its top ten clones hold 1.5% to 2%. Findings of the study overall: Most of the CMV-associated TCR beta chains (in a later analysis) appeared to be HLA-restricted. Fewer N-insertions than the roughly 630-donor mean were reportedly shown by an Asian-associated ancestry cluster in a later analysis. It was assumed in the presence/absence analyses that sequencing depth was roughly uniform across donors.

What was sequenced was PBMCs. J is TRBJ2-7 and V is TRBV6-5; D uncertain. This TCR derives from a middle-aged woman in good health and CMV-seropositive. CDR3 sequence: CASSYSRSYEQYF. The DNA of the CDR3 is TGTGCCAGCAGTTACTCGCGTTCCTACGAGCAGTACTTC.